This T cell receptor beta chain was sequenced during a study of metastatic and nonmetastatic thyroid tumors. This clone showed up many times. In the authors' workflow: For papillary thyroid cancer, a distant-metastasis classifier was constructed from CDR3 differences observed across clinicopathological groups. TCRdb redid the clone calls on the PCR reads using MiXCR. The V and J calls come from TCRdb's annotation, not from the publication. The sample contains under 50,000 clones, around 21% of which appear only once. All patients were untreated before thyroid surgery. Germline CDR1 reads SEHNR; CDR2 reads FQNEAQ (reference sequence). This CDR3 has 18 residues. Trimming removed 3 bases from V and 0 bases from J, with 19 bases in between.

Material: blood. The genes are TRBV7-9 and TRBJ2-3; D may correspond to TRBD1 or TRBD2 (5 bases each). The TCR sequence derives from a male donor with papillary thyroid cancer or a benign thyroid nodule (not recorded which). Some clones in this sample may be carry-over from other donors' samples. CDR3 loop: CASSFGAGQRFSTDTQYF. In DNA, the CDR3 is TGTGCCAGCAGCTTCGGGGCAGGGCAAAGATTTAGCACAGATACGCAGTATTTT. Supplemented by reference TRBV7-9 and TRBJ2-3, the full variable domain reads DTGVSQNPRHKITKRGQNVTFRCDPISEHNRLYWYRQTLGQGPEFLTYFQNEAQLEKSRLLSDRFSAERPKGSFSTLEIQRTEQGDSAMYLCASSFGAGQRFSTDTQYFGPGTRLTVL.